The rows below give T cell receptor beta chains drawn from one sample of a study of shared clonotypes between healthy human individuals. The repertoire was sequenced with immunoSEQ multiplex PCR; TCRdb's copy has only in-frame clones and lacks some. This sample has about 1.1 million clones, with around 82% found just once. Sequencing was performed on memory CD4+ T cells from PBMCs. The receptors were sampled from a man in his late teens or twenties in good health. Some clones in this sample may be carry-over from other donors' samples. The CDR3 runs from the conserved cysteine through the conserved F or W. Each record gives: D gene, J gene, V gene, clone size, CDR3 DNA, CDR3 protein. D genes are given only for firm matches. Some rows have no size entry. The others give once, few or many, or a class for an expanded clone.

TRBD2,TRBJ2-7,TRBV7-2,NA,TGTGCCAGCAGCTTAGGGGGACTAGCGGGACTATCCTACGAGCAGTACTTC,CASSLGGLAGLSYEQYF
TRBD1,TRBJ2-1,TRBV5-1,NA,TGCGCCAGCAGCACCGCCGGACAGGGAAGCTCCTACAATGAGCAGTTCTTC,CASSTAGQGSSYNEQFF
NA,TRBJ2-1,TRBV29-1,NA,TGCAGCGTTGATTCCAGCTACAATGAGCAGTTCTTC,CSVDSSYNEQFF
NA,TRBJ2-4,TRBV5-6,NA,TGTGCCAGCAGCATAACTCAAAACATTCAGTACTTC,CASSITQNIQYF
NA,TRBJ2-1,TRBV5-4,NA,TGTGCCAGCAGCCCGACAGGAGACTCCTACAATGAGCAGTTCTTC,CASSPTGDSYNEQFF
NA,TRBJ2-1,TRBV11-3,NA,TGTGCCAGCAGCCCGGGGTTCGGCAATGAGCAGTTCTTC,CASSPGFGNEQFF
TRBD2,TRBJ2-7,TRBV28,NA,TGTGCCAGCAGCGATCTAGCGGAGCTCTACGAGCAGTACTTC,CASSDLAELYEQYF
TRBD1,TRBJ1-4,TRBV29-1,NA,TGCAGCGTCCTAAACAGGGGAGGGAGCGAAAAACTGTTTTTT,CSVLNRGGSEKLFF
NA,TRBJ2-1,TRBV5-1,few,TGCGCCAGCAGCTTGGGAGAGAACCTCATTTACAATGAGCAGTTCTTC,CASSLGENLIYNEQFF
TRBD2,TRBJ2-1,TRBV30,few,TGTGCCTGGAGCGCTCGGACTTTTAGCGGGCCCTACAATGAGCAGTTCTTC,CAWSARTFSGPYNEQFF
NA,TRBJ1-1,TRBV6-1,once,TGTGCCAGCAGTGTTTTGAGGACAGATACTGAAGCTTTCTTT,CASSVLRTDTEAFF
NA,TRBJ2-7,TRBV5-1,NA,TGCGCCAGCAGCTTGGGAGGGCTGCTAGCCTCCTACGAGCAGTACTTC,CASSLGGLLASYEQYF
TRBD2,TRBJ2-2,TRBV5-1,NA,TGCGCCAGCCGCCTGTCAATTCTCGCGGGAGGTTGGACCGGGGAGCTGTTTTTT,CASRLSILAGGWTGELFF
TRBD2,TRBJ2-7,TRBV5-8,few,TGTGCCAGCAGCTTGGGGGGACTAGATGGTAGTGCCTTCTACGAGCAGTACTTC,CASSLGGLDGSAFYEQYF
NA,TRBJ2-7,TRBV19,NA,TGTGCCAGTAGTGTCGGCAGGGACTCCTACGAGCAGTACTTC,CASSVGRDSYEQYF
NA,TRBJ2-7,TRBV7-8,NA,TGTGCCAGCAGCCCAATGCAGGTAATCGGCTACGAGCAGTACTTC,CASSPMQVIGYEQYF
NA,TRBJ2-7,TRBV5-1,few,TGCGCCAGCAGCTTGGCGGGTGACGAGCAGTACTTC,CASSLAGDEQYF
NA,TRBJ1-2,TRBV20-1,NA,TGCAGTGCTGGCCGGGGCTATGGCTACACCTTC,CSAGRGYGYTF
NA,TRBJ2-1,TRBV7-3,NA,TGTGCCAGCAGCTTAATAGGGACGGCTGAGCAGTTCTTC,CASSLIGTAEQFF
NA,TRBJ2-1,TRBV5-1,NA,TGCGCCAGCAGCCCCTCCTCTAGTGGGGGTGAGCAGTTCTTC,CASSPSSSGGEQFF
TRBD2,TRBJ2-1,TRBV7-9,NA,TGTGCCAGCAGCCGGCGACTAGCGGGAGACCACAATGAGCAGTTCTTC,CASSRRLAGDHNEQFF
NA,TRBJ1-4,TRBV15,few,TGTGCCACCAGCCCTCCCGACCATGAAAAACTGTTTTTT,CATSPPDHEKLFF
NA,TRBJ2-2,TRBV5-4,NA,TGTGCCAGCAGCTCCGGAGGGGGATACGGGGCCGGGACCGGGGAGCTGTTTTTT,CASSSGGGYGAGTGELFF
TRBD2,TRBJ2-1,TRBV5-1,NA,TGCGCCAGCAGCCAAGGACTAGCGGGGGGAAATGAGCAGTTCTTC,CASSQGLAGGNEQFF
TRBD2,TRBJ2-1,TRBV29-1,NA,TGCAGCCTCGGATGGCTAGCGGGAGGAGGCCGCGATGAGCAGTTCTTC,CSLGWLAGGGRDEQFF
NA,TRBJ2-7,TRBV7-7,NA,TGTGCCAGCAGCCGGGACGGCCCCTACGAGCAGTACTTC,CASSRDGPYEQYF
NA,TRBJ1-2,TRBV4-2,NA,TGTGCCAGCAGCCAAGATTTCGCACAGGGTTTAGGCTACACCTTC,CASSQDFAQGLGYTF
NA,TRBJ1-1,TRBV11-2,NA,TGTGCCAGCAGCTTATTTGCGAACACTGAAGCTTTCTTT,CASSLFANTEAFF
NA,TRBJ1-1,TRBV5-1,NA,TGCGCCAGCAGCAACAACCGGGACACCCGCACTGAAGCTTTCTTT,CASSNNRDTRTEAFF
NA,TRBJ2-5,TRBV7-3,NA,TGTGCCAGCAGCCCCGACAACCGGGAGACCCAGTACTTC,CASSPDNRETQYF
TRBD2,TRBJ2-7,TRBV15,few,TGTGCCACCAGCAGAGAAACGGGAGGTACCTACGAGCAGTACTTC,CATSRETGGTYEQYF
NA,TRBJ2-7,TRBV29-1,NA,TGCAGCGTTGAAGTCGGAGGGTCCGGAGGTGGCGAGCAGTACTTC,CSVEVGGSGGGEQYF
NA,TRBJ1-2,TRBV9,NA,TGTGCCAGCAGCTCCGACGGGGCTAACTATGGCTACACCTTC,CASSSDGANYGYTF
NA,TRBJ1-5,TRBV6-1,NA,TGTGCCAGCACAGCAGGGAATCAGCCCCAGCATTTT,CASTAGNQPQHF
NA,TRBJ2-7,TRBV18,NA,TGTGCCAGCTCACCACCCGGAATACAAGGGAGCGAGCAGTACTTC,CASSPPGIQGSEQYF
NA,TRBJ2-2,TRBV7-2,NA,TGTGCCAGCAGCCCCCAGGCAAGCGGTGTCGGGGAGCTGTTTTTT,CASSPQASGVGELFF
NA,TRBJ1-4,TRBV18,few,TGTGCCAGCTCACCACATGCCCAGGGATCTGGTGAAAAACTGTTTTTT,CASSPHAQGSGEKLFF
TRBD1,TRBJ2-7,TRBV2,NA,TGTGCCAGCAGTGATTCGGCAGGGGGTAGGGTGCAGTACTTC,CASSDSAGGRVQYF
NA,TRBJ1-1,TRBV27,NA,TGTGCCAGCAGTTTACGGCTCAACCAGAGAGCAGGAGAAGCTTTCTTT,CASSLRLNQRAGEAFF
NA,TRBJ1-5,TRBV30,NA,TGTGCCTGGAGTGCGCAGTTCAATCAGCCCCAGCATTTT,CAWSAQFNQPQHF
NA,TRBJ2-7,TRBV4-3,few,TGCGCCAGCAGCCAAGTGAGGGCCTCCTCTATCTACGAGCAGTACTTC,CASSQVRASSIYEQYF
NA,TRBJ1-2,TRBV28,many,TGTGCCAGCAGTTTCCGCACGATAGGCCTTGTTGGCTACACCTTC,CASSFRTIGLVGYTF
TRBD1,TRBJ1-3,TRBV27,NA,TGTGCCAGCAGTTTGACAGGGTTTGCTGGAAACACCATATATTTT,CASSLTGFAGNTIYF
NA,TRBJ1-1,TRBV5-5,once,TGTGCCAGCAGCATCGCGGCGCTTTTAGGCACTGAAGCTTTCTTT,CASSIAALLGTEAFF
NA,TRBJ2-7,TRBV28,once,TGTGCCAGTCAAGCCAGGGGGGACGAGCAGTACTTC,CASQARGDEQYF
NA,TRBJ1-5,TRBV15,once,TGTGCCACCAGCAGAGAATTAGTAGGGGTCAGTAGTCAGCCCCAGCATTTT,CATSRELVGVSSQPQHF
TRBD1,TRBJ2-4,TRBV9,NA,TGTGCCAGCAGTCGGGACAGGGGGCTTTTGAACATTCAGTACTTC,CASSRDRGLLNIQYF
NA,TRBJ2-3,TRBV25-1,NA,TGTGCCAGCAAACTCGGGGCGCGGACAGATACGCAGTATTTT,CASKLGARTDTQYF
NA,TRBJ1-2,TRBV30,NA,TGTGCCCGGACGACGGGGGGGAACTATGGCTACACCTTC,CARTTGGNYGYTF
TRBD1,TRBJ2-4,TRBV2,NA,TGTGCCAGCAGCGCGGGACAGGGTCATCAGTACTTC,CASSAGQGHQYF
TRBD2,TRBJ2-7,TRBV7-9,NA,TGTGCCAGCAGCTTACCGGCGGGAGGGACCTACGAGCAGTACTTC,CASSLPAGGTYEQYF
NA,TRBJ1-1,TRBV5-1,few,TGCGCCAGCAGCTTAGGGGGTGAGGCCACTGAAGCTTTCTTT,CASSLGGEATEAFF
TRBD2,TRBJ2-1,TRBV5-1,NA,TGCGCCAGCAGCTTGGCTCAGCGGGGAACCTACAATGAGCAGTTCTTC,CASSLAQRGTYNEQFF
NA,TRBJ1-2,TRBV5-1,NA,TGCGCCAGCAGCTTGGGGGCTTTGCGCTCACAATATGGCTACACCTTC,CASSLGALRSQYGYTF